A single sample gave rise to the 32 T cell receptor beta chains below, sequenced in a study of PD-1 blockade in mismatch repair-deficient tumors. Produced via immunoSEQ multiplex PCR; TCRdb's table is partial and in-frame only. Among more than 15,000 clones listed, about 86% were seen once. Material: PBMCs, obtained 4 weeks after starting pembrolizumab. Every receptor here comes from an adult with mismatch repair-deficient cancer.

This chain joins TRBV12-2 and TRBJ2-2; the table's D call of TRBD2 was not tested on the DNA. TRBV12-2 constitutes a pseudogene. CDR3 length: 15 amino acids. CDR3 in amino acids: CASRLARGAGGELFF. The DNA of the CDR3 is TGTGCAAGTCGCTTAGCGCGGGGGGCTGGCGGGGAGCTGTTTTTT.

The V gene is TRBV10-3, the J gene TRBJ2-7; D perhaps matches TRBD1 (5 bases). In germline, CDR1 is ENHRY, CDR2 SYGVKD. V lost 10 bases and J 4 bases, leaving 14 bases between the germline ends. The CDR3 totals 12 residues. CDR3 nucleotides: TGTGCCACTGAGCAGGGTGGGTACGAGCAGTACTTC. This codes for CATEQGGYEQYF.

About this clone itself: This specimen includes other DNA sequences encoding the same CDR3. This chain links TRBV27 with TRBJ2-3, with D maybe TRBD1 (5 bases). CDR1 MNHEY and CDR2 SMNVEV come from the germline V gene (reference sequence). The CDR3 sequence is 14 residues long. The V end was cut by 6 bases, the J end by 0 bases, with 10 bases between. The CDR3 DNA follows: TGTGCCAGCAGCTTTCAGGGTAGCACAGATACGCAGTATTTT. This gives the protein CASSFQGSTDTQYF.

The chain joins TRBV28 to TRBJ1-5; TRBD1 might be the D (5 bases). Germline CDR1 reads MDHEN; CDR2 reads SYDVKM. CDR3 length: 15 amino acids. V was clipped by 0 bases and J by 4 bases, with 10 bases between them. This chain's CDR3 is CASSLWDTRNQPQHF. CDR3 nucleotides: TGTGCCAGCAGTTTATGGGACACTCGAAATCAGCCCCAGCATTTT. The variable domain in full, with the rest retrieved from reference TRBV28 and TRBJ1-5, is DVKVTQSSRYLVKRTGEKVFLECVQDMDHENMFWYRQDPGLGLRLIYFSYDVKMKEKGDIPEGYSVSREKKERFSLILESASTNQTSMYLCASSLWDTRNQPQHFGDGTRLSIL.

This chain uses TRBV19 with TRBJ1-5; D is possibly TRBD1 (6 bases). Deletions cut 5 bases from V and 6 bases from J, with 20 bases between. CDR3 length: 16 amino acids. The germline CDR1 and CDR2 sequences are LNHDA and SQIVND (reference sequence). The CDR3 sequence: CASSRGGASQSQPQHF. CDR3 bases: TGTGCCAGTAGTCGGGGGGGGGCCTCCCAATCTCAGCCCCAGCATTTT.

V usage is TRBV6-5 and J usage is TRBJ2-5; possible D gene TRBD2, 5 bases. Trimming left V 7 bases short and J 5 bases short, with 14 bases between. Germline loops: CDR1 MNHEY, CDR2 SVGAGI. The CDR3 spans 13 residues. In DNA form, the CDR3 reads TGTGCCAGCAATCCAACGGGGTACGAGACCCAGTACTTC. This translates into CASNPTGYETQYF.

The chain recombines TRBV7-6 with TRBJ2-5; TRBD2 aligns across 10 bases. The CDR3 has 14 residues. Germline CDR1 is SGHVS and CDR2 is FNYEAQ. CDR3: CATGLAGVTETQYF. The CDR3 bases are TGTGCTACCGGCCTAGCGGGAGTTACAGAGACCCAGTACTTC.

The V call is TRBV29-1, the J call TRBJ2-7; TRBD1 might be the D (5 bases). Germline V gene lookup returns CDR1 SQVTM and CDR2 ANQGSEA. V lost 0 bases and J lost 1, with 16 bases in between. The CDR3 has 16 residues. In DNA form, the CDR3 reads TGCAGCGTTGAAGATCCCCTCTCCCAGGGTTCCTACGAGCAGTACTTC. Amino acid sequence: CSVEDPLSQGSYEQYF.

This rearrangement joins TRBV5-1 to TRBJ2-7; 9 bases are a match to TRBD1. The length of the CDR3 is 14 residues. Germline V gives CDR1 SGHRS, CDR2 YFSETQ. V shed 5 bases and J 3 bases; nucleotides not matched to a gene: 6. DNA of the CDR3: TGCGCCAGCAGAACCCCGGGACAGGGCTACGAGCAGTACTTC. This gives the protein CASRTPGQGYEQYF.

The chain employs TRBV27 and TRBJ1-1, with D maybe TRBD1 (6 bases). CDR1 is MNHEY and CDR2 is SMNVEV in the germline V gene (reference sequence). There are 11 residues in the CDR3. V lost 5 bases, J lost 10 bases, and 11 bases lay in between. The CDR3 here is CASSLGQSAFF. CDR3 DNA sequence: TGTGCCAGCAGTCTTGGACAGTCAGCTTTCTTT.

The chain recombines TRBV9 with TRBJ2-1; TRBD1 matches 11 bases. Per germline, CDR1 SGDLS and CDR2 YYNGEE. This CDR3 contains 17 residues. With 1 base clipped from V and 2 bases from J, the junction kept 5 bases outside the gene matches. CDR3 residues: CASSVMDRGPTYNEQFF. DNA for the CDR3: TGTGCCAGCAGCGTAATGGACAGGGGGCCTACCTACAATGAGCAGTTCTTC.

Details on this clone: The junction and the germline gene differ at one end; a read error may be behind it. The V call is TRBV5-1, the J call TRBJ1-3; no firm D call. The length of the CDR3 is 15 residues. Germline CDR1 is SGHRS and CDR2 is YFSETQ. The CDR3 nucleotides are TGCGCCAGCAGCTTGGCCCCGGTCTCTCGAAACACCATATATTTT. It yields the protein CASSLAPVSRNTIYF.

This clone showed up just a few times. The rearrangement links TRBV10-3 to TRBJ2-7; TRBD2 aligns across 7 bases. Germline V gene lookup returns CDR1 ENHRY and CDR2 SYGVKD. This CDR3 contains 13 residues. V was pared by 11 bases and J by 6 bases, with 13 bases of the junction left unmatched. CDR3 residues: CASSGLPLGEQYF. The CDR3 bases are TGTGCCTCTTCGGGACTACCCCTGGGCGAGCAGTACTTC.

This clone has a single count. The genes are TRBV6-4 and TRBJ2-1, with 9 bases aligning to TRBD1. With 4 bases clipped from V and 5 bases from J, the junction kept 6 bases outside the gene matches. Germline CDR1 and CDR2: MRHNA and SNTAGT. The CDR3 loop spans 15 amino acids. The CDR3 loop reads CASSVLGQGNNEQFF. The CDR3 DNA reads TGTGCCAGCAGTGTTCTGGGACAGGGAAACAATGAGCAGTTCTTC.

The CDR3 here is CASRFTGGAWNEQFF. The CDR3 region has the DNA TGTGCCAGCAGATTTACAGGGGGCGCGTGGAATGAGCAGTTCTTC. This rearrangement joins TRBV7-9 to TRBJ2-1, with 9 bases aligning to TRBD1. The CDR3 extends over 15 amino acids. Germline lookup yields CDR1 SEHNR and CDR2 FQNEAQ (reference sequence). Trimming removed 6 bases from V and 7 bases from J; junction bases left unmatched: 10. The full variable domain, its missing parts supplied by reference TRBV7-9 and TRBJ2-1, is DTGVSQNPRHKITKRGQNVTFRCDPISEHNRLYWYRQTLGQGPEFLTYFQNEAQLEKSRLLSDRFSAERPKGSFSTLEIQRTEQGDSAMYLCASRFTGGAWNEQFFGPGTRLTVL.

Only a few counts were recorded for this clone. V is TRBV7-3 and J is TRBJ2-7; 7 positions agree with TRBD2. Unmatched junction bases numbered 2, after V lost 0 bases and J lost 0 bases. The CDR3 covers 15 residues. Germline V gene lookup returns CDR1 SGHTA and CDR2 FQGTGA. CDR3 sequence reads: CASSLTPGGSYEQYF. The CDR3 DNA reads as TGTGCCAGCAGCTTAACGCCGGGAGGCTCCTACGAGCAGTACTTC.

Here the CDR3 reads CASWGQVFEAFF. The CDR3, as DNA: TGTGCCAGCTGGGGACAGGTCTTTGAAGCTTTCTTT. The chain employs TRBV18 and TRBJ1-1; 8 bases map to TRBD1. The V and J ends lost 7 bases and 7 bases, in that order; junction bases with no gene match: 5. CDR1 and CDR2 from the germline V gene are KGHSH and LQKENI. The CDR3 runs to 12 residues.

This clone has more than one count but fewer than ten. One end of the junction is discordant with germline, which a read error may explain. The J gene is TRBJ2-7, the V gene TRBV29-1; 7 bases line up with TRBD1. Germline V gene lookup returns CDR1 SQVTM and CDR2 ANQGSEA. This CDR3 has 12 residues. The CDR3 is CSVEWGQKSRNF. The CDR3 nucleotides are TGCAGCGTTGAATGGGGACAGAAGAGTAGGAACTTC.

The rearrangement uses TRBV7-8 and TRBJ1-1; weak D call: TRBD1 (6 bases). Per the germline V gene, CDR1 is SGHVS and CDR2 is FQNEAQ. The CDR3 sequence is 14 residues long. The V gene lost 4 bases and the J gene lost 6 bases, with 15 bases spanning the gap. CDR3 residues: CASSSNRVNPEAFF. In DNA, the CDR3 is TGTGCCAGCAGCTCCAACAGGGTAAACCCTGAAGCTTTCTTT.

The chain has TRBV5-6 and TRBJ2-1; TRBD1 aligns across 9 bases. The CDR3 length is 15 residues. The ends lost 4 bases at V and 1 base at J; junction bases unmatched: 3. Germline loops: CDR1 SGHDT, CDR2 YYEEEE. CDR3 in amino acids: CASSRGQGSYNEQFF. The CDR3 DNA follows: TGTGCCAGCAGCCGTGGACAGGGGTCCTACAATGAGCAGTTCTTC.

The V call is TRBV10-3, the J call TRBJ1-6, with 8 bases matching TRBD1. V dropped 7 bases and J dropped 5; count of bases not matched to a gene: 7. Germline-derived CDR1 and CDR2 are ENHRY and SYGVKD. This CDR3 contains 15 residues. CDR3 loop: CAIKKQTGDNSPLHF. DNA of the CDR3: TGTGCCATCAAGAAGCAGACAGGGGATAATTCACCCCTCCACTTT.

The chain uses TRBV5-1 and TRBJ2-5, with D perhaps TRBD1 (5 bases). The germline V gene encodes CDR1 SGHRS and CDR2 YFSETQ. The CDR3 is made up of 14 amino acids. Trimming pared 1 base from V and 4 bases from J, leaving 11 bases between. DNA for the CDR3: TGCGCCAGCAGCTTGCAGGCAGGGTCAGAGACCCAGTACTTC. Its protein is CASSLQAGSETQYF.

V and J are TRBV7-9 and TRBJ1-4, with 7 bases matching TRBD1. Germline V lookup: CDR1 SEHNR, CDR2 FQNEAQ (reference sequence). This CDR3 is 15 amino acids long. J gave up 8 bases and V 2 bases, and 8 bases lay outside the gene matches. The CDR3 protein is CASSLSTGKLEKLFF. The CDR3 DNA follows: TGTGCCAGCAGCTTATCGACAGGGAAATTGGAAAAACTGTTTTTT.

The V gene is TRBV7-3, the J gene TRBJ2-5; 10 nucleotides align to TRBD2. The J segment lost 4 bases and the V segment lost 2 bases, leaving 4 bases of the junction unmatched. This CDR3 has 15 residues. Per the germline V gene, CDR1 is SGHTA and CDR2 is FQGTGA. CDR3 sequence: CASSLHRTSGETQYF. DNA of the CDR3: TGTGCCAGCAGCTTACACCGGACTAGCGGAGAGACCCAGTACTTC.

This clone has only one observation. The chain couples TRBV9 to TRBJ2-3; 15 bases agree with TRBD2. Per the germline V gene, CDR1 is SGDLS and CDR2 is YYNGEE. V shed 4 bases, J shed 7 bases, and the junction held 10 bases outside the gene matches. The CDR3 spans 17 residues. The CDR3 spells CASSLLGLAGGAHTQYF. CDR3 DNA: TGTGCCAGCAGCCTCCTGGGACTAGCGGGAGGAGCTCATACGCAGTATTTT.

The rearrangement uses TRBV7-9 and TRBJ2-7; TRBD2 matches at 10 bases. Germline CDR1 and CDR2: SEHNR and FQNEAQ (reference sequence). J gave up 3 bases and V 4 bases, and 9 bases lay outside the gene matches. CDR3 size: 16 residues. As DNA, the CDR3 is TGTGCCAGCAGCTCAACTAGCGGGGACCTCCTCTACGAGCAGTACTTC. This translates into CASSSTSGDLLYEQYF.

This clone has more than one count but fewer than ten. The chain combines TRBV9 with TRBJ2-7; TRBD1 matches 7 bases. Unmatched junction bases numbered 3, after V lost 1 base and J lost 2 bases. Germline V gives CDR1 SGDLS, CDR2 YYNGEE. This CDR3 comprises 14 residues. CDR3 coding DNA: TGTGCCAGCAGCGTACGGGACAGACCCTACGAGCAGTACTTC. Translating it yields CASSVRDRPYEQYF.

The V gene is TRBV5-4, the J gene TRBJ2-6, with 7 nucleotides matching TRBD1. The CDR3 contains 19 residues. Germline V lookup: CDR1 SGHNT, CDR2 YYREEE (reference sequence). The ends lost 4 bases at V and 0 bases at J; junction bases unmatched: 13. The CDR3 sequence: CASSRLRGTARSGANVLTF. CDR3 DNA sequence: TGTGCCAGCAGCCGACTAAGAGGGACAGCGCGCTCTGGGGCCAACGTCCTGACTTTC.

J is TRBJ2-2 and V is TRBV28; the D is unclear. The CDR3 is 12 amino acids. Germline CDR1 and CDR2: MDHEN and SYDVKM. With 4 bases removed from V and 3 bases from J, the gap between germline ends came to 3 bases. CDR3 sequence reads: CASSSHTGELFF. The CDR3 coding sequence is TGTGCCAGCAGTTCTCACACCGGGGAGCTGTTTTTT.

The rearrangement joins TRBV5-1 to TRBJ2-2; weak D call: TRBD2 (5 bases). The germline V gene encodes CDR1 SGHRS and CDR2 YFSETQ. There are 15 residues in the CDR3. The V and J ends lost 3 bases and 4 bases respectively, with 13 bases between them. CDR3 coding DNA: TGCGCCAGCAGCTGGGGAGTTGTTGGCACCGGGGAGCTGTTTTTT. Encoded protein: CASSWGVVGTGELFF. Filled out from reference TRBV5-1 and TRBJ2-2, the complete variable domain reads KAGVTQTPRYLIKTRGQQVTLSCSPISGHRSVSWYQQTPGQGLQFLFEYFSETQRNKGNFPGRFSGRQFSNSRSEMNVSTLELGDSALYLCASSWGVVGTGELFFGEGSRLTVL.

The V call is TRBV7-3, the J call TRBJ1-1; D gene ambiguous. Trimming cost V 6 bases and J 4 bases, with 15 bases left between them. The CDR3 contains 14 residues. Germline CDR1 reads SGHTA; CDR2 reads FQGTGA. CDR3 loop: CASRMGGGGTEAFF. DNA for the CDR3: TGTGCCAGCAGAATGGGAGGTGGAGGCACTGAAGCTTTCTTT.

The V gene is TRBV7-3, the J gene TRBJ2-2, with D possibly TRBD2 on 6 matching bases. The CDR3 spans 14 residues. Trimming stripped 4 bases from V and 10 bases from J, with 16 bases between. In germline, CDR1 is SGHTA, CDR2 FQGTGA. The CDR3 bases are TGTGCCAGCAGCTCGGGACTTTACGTTGAGGAGCTGTTTTTT. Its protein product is CASSSGLYVEELFF. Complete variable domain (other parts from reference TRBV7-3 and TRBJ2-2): GAGVSQTPSNKVTEKGKYVELRCDPISGHTALYWYRQSLGQGPEFLIYFQGTGAADDSGLPNDRFFAVRPEGSVSTLKIQRTERGDSAVYLCASSSGLYVEELFFGEGSRLTVL.